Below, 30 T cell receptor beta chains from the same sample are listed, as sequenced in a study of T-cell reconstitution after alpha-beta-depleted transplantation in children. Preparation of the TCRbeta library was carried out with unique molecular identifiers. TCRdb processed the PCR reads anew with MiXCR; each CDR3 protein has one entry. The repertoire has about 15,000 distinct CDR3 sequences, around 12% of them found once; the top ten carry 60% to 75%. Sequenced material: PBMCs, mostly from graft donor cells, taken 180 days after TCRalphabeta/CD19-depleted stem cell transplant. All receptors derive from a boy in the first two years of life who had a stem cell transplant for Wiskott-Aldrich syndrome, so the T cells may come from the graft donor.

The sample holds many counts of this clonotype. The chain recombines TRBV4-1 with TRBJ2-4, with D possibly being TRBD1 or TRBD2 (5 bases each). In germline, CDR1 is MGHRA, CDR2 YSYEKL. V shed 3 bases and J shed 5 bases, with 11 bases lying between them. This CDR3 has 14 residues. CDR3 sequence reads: CASSHVGAENIQYF. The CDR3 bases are TGCGCCAGCAGCCATGTCGGGGCAGAAAACATTCAGTACTTC.

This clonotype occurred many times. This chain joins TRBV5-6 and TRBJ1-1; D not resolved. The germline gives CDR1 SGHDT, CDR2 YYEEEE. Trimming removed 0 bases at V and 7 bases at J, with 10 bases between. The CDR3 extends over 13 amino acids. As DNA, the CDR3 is TGTGCCAGCAGCTTGGTTGGCAGCGATGAAGCTTTCTTT. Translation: CASSLVGSDEAFF.

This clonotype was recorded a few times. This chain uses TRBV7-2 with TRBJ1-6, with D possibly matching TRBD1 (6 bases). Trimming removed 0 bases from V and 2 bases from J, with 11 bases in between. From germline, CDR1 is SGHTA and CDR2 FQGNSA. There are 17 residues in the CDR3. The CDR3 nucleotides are TGTGCCAGCAGCTTAGCGGCAGGGGTTACCTATAATTCACCCCTCCACTTT. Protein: CASSLAAGVTYNSPLHF.

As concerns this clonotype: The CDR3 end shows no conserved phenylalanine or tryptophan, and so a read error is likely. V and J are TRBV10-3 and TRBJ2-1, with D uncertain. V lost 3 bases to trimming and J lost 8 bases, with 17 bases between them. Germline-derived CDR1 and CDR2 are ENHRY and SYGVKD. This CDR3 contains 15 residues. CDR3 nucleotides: TGTGCCATCAGTGACCCTAACGTGGGATTGGATGAGCAGTTCTTA. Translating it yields CAISDPNVGLDEQFL.

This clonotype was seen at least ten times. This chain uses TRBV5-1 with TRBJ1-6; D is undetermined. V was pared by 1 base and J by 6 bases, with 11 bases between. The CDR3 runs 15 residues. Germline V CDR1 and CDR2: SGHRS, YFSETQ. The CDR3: CASSLFGRSNSPLHF. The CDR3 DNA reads TGCGCCAGCAGCTTGTTCGGACGGAGTAATTCACCCCTCCACTTT.

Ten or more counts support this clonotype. CDR3 nucleotides: TGTGCCAGCAGTCTAGAGGGTAGTAGCGGGAATGAGCAGTTCTTC. Protein product: CASSLEGSSGNEQFF. The chain carries TRBV7-9 and TRBJ2-1, with TRBD2 identical over 7 bases. Germline V gene data show CDR1 as SEHNR and CDR2 as FQNEAQ (reference sequence). V was pared by 6 bases and J by 7 bases, with 12 bases of the junction left unmatched. The CDR3 spans 15 residues.

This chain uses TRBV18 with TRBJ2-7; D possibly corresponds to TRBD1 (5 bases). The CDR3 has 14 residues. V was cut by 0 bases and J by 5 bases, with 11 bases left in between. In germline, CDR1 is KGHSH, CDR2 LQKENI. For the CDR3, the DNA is TGTGCCAGCTCACCACCAGGGGTGGACCACGAGCAGTACTTC. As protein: CASSPPGVDHEQYF.

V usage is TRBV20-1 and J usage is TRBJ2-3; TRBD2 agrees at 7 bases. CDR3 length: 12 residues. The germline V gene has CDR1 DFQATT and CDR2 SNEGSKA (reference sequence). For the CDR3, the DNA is TGCAGCGCCCGGGACTACAAGGGTACGCAGTATTTT. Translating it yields CSARDYKGTQYF.

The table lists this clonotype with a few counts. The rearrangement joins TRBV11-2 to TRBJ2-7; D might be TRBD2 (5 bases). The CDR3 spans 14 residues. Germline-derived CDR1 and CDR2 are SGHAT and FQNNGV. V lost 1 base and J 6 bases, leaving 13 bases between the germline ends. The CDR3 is CASSLVVGVGEQYF. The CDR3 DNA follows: TGTGCCAGCAGCTTAGTCGTGGGAGTTGGCGAGCAGTACTTC. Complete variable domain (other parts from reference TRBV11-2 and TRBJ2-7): EAGVAQSPRYKIIEKRQSVAFWCNPISGHATLYWYQQILGQGPKLLIQFQNNGVVDDSQLPKDRFSAERLKGVDSTLKIQPAKLEDSAVYLCASSLVVGVGEQYFGPGTRLTVT.

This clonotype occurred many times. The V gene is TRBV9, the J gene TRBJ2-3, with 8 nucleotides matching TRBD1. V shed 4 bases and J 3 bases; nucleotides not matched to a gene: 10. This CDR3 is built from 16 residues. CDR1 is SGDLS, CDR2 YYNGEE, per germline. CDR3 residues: CASSSSTQGATDTQYF. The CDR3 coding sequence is TGTGCCAGCAGCTCCTCGACCCAGGGGGCAACAGATACGCAGTATTTT. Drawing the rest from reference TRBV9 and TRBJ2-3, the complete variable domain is DSGVTQTPKHLITATGQRVTLRCSPRSGDLSVYWYQQSLDQGLQFLIQYYNGEERAKGNILERFSAQQFPDLHSELNLSSLELGDSALYFCASSSSTQGATDTQYFGPGTRLTVL.

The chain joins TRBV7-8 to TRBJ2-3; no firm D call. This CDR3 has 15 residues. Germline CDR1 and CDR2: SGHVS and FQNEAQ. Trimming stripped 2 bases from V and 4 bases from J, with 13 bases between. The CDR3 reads CASSLSAPQADTQYF. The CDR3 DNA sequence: TGTGCCAGCAGCTTAAGCGCCCCTCAGGCAGATACGCAGTATTTT.

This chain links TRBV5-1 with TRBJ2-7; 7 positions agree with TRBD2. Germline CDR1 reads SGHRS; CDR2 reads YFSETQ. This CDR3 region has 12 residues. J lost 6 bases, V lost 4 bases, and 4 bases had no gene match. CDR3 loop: CASSPGLGEQYF. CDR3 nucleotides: TGCGCCAGCAGCCCTGGACTAGGCGAGCAGTACTTC.

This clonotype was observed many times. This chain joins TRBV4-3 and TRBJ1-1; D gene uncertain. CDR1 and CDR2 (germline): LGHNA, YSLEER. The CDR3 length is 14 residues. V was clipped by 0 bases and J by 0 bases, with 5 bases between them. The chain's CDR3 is CASSQDNMNTEAFF. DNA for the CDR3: TGCGCCAGCAGCCAAGACAACATGAACACTGAAGCTTTCTTT.

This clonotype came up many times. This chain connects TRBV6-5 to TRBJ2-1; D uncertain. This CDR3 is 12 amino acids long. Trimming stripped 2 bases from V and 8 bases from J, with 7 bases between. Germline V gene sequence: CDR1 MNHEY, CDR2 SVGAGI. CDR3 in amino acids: CASSYKGDEQFF. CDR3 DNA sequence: TGTGCCAGCAGTTACAAGGGTGATGAGCAGTTCTTC.

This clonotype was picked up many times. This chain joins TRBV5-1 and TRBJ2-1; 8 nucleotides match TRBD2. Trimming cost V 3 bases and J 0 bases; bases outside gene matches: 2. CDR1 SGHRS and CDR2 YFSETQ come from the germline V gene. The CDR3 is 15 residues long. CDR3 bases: TGCGCCAGCAGCTCGAGCGGGAGCTCCTACAATGAGCAGTTCTTC. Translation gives CASSSSGSSYNEQFF.

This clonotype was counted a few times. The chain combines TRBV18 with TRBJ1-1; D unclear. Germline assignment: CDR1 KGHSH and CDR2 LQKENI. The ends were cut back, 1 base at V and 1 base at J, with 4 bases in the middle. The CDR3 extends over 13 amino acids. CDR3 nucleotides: TGTGCCAGCTCACCACGGGGGAACACTGAAGCTTTCTTT. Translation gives CASSPRGNTEAFF.

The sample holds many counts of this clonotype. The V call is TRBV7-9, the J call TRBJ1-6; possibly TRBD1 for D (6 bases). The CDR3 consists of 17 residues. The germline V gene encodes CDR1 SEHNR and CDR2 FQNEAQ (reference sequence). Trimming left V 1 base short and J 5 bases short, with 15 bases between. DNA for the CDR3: TGTGCCAGCAGCTTAGTAGGGGGGACACCAGATAATTCACCCCTCCACTTT. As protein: CASSLVGGTPDNSPLHF.

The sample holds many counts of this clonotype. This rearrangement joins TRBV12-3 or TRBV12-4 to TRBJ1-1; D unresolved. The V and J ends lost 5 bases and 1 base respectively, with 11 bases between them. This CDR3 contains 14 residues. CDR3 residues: CASSRTLGNTEAFF. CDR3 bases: TGTGCCAGCAGTAGGACCCTCGGGAACACTGAAGCTTTCTTT.

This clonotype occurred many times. The CDR3 sequence is CASSLLSRVRSHEQFF. The CDR3 DNA is TGTGCCAGCAGCCTTTTATCTCGGGTACGATCCCATGAGCAGTTCTTC. The chain is built from TRBV28 and TRBJ2-1; D gene ambiguous. The CDR3 has 16 residues. Trimming shortened V by 6 bases and J by 8 bases, and 23 bases separated the two germline ends. Germline-derived CDR1 and CDR2 are MDHEN and SYDVKM. Using reference TRBV28 and TRBJ2-1 for the parts outside the CDR3, the full variable domain is DVKVTQSSRYLVKRTGEKVFLECVQDMDHENMFWYRQDPGLGLRLIYFSYDVKMKEKGDIPEGYSVSREKKERFSLILESASTNQTSMYLCASSLLSRVRSHEQFFGPGTRLTVL.

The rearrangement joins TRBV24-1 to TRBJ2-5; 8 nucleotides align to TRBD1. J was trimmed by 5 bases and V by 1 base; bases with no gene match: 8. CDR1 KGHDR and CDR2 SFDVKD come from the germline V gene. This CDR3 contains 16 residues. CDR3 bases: TGTGCCACCAGTGATTTCGCCACAGGGGGTAGGGAGACCCAGTACTTC. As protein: CATSDFATGGRETQYF.

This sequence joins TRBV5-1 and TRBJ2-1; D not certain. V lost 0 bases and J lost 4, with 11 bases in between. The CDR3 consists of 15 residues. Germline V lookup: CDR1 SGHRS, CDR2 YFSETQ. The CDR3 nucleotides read TGCGCCAGCAGCTTGGCCCCCGTGAATTACAATGAGCAGTTCTTC. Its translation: CASSLAPVNYNEQFF.

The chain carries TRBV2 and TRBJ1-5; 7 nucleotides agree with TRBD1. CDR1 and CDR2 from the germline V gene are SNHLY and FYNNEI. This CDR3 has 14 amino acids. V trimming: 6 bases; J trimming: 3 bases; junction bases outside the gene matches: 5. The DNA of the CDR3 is TGTGCCAGCAGCCGGGGACAGAACAATCAGCCCCAGCATTTT. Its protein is CASSRGQNNQPQHF.

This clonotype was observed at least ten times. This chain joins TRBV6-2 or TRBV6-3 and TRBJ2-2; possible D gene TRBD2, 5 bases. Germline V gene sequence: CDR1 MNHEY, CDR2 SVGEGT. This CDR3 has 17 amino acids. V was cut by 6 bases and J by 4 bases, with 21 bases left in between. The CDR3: CASSPYEGLRGTGELFF. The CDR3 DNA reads TGTGCCAGCAGCCCTTACGAGGGCCTTCGGGGCACCGGGGAGCTGTTTTTT.

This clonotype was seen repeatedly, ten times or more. Here the CDR3 reads CASTPDSYEQYF. In DNA form, the CDR3 reads TGTGCCAGCACTCCCGATAGCTACGAGCAGTACTTC. The chain combines TRBV6-2 or TRBV6-3 with TRBJ2-7; D not resolved. Trimming pared 7 bases from V and 3 bases from J, leaving 10 bases between. Germline CDR1 and CDR2: MNHEY and SVGEGT. The CDR3 totals 12 residues.

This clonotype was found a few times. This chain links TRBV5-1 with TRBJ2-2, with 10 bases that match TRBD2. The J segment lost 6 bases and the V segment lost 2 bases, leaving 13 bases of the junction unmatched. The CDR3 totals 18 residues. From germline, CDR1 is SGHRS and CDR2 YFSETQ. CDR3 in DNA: TGCGCCAGCAGCTTCTGGGGCCCACTAGCGGGAAACGCCGGGGAGCTGTTTTTT. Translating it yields CASSFWGPLAGNAGELFF.

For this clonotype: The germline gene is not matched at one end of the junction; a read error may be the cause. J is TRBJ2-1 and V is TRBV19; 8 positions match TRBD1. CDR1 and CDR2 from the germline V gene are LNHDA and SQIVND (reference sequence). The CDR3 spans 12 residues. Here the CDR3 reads CASSDRVNERFF. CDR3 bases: TGTGCCAGCTCGGACAGGGTCAATGAGCGGTTCTTC. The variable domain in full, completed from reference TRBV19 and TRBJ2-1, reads DGGITQSPKYLFRKEGQNVTLSCEQNLNHDAMYWYRQDPGQGLRLIYYSQIVNDFQKGDIAEGYSVSREKKESFPLTVTSAQKNPTAFYLCASSDRVNERFFGPGTRLTVL.

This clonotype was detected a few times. The CDR3 sequence: CASSFFRRDTEAFF. DNA for the CDR3: TGTGCCAGCAGTTTCTTCCGGAGGGACACTGAAGCTTTCTTT. The chain carries TRBV28 and TRBJ1-1, with unresolved D. The CDR3 extends over 14 amino acids. The germline V gene encodes CDR1 MDHEN and CDR2 SYDVKM. Between the trimmed V and J ends, which lost 3 bases and 3 bases, there was a span of 11 bases.

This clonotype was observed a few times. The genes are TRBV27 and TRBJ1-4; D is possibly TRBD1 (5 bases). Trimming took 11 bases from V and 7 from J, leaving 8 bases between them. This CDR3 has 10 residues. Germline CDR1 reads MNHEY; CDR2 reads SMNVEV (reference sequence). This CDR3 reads CAGHGEKLFF. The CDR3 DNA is TGTGCCGGACACGGTGAAAAACTGTTTTTT.

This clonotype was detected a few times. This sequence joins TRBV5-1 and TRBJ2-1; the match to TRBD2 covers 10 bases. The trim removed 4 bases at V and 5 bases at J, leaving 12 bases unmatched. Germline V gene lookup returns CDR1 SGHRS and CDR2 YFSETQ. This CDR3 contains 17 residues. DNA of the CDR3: TGCGCCAGCAGCCCCAGGGCTAGCGGGAGTGGCCACAATGAGCAGTTCTTC. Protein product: CASSPRASGSGHNEQFF.

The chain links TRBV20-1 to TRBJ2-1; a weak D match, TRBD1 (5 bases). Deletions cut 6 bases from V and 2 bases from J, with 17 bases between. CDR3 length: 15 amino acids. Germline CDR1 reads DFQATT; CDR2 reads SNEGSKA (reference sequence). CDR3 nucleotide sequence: TGCAGTGCCCAGATGGGTGGGGCCGCCTACAATGAGCAGTTCTTC. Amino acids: CSAQMGGAAYNEQFF.